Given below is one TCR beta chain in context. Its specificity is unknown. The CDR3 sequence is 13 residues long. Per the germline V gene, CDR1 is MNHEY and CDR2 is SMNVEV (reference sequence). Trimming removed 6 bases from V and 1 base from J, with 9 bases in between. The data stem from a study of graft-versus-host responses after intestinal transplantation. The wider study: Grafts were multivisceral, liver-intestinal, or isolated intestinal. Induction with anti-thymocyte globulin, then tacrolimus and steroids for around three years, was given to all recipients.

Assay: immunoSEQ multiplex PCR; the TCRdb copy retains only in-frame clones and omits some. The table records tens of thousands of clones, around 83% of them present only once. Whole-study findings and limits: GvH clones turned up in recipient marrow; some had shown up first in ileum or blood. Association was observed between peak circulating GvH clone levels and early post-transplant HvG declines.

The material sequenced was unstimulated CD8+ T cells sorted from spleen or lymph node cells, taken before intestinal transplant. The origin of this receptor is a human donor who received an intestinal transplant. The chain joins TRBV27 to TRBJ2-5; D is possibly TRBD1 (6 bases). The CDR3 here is CASRDSGQETQYF. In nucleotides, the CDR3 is TGTGCCAGCAGGGACAGTGGCCAAGAGACCCAGTACTTC.